The 29 T cell receptor beta chains presented below share a single source sample, sequenced in a study of blood T cell repertoires in COVID-19. Sequencing used immunoSEQ multiplex PCR; TCRdb keeps in-frame clones, though not all of them. Among around 100,000 clones listed, around 82% were seen once. The source material was peripheral blood. The source of these receptors is a man between 60 and 70 years old with acute or convalescent COVID-19.

This clone has a single count. This rearrangement joins TRBV28 to TRBJ2-4, with 7 bases identical to TRBD2. With 6 bases clipped from V and 5 bases from J, the junction kept 4 bases outside the gene matches. CDR1 and CDR2 (germline): MDHEN, SYDVKM. This CDR3 spans 13 amino acids. The CDR3 region is CASSPGGENIQYF. The CDR3, as DNA: TGTGCCAGCAGCCCGGGGGGAGAAAACATTCAGTACTTC.

In this sample, this clone turned up once. The chain combines TRBV7-3 with TRBJ2-3; the D gene is possibly TRBD1 (5 bases). V was clipped by 5 bases and J by 4 bases, with 10 bases between them. Germline assignment: CDR1 SGHTA and CDR2 FQGTGA. The CDR3 contains 13 residues. The chain's CDR3 is CASSPQGADTQYF. DNA for the CDR3: TGTGCCAGCAGCCCCCAGGGTGCAGATACGCAGTATTTT.

The chain recombines TRBV3-1 (or the pseudogene TRBV3-2) with TRBJ2-1; possible D gene TRBD1, 5 bases. Germline V gene sequence: CDR1 LGHDT, CDR2 YNNKEL (reference sequence). The CDR3 spans 14 residues. Trimming removed 1 base at V and 6 bases at J, with 10 bases between. This chain's CDR3 is CASSQVTGGNEQFF. Written as DNA, the CDR3 is TGTGCCAGCAGCCAAGTAACAGGCGGCAATGAGCAGTTCTTC.

The chain combines TRBV19 with TRBJ2-7; D is possibly TRBD1 (8 bases). This CDR3 has 18 residues. The V end lost 7 bases, the J end lost 7 bases, and 32 bases lay between the germline ends. Per germline, CDR1 LNHDA and CDR2 SQIVND (reference sequence). The CDR3, as DNA: TGTGCCAGTACCGCTACCAACAGGGGGGCTAGCGGCCGCGATGAGCAGTACTTC. It yields the protein CASTATNRGASGRDEQYF.

This clone was picked up one time. J is TRBJ2-5 and V is TRBV5-1, with TRBD2 matching 9 bases. Germline lookup yields CDR1 SGHRS and CDR2 YFSETQ. After removal of 0 bases from V and 2 bases from J, the junction contained 8 bases not matched to a gene. The length of the CDR3 is 17 residues. CDR3 amino acids: CASSLESGGRSQETQYF. The CDR3 bases are TGCGCCAGCAGCTTGGAGAGCGGGGGGCGTTCACAAGAGACCCAGTACTTC.

Remarks on this clone: The junction differs from germline at one of its ends, possibly a read error. The J gene is TRBJ1-5, the V gene TRBV19; D perhaps matches TRBD1 (5 bases). Germline CDR1 reads LNHDA; CDR2 reads SQIVND (reference sequence). This CDR3 has 16 residues. The CDR3 reads CASSLDSTGNWQPQHF. CDR3 sequence (DNA): TGTGCCAGTAGTCTAGACAGTACGGGGAATTGGCAGCCCCAGCATTTT.

This chain links TRBV6-1 with TRBJ1-2, with a tentative D call TRBD1 (5 bases). Trimming shortened V by 7 bases and J by 4 bases, and 16 bases separated the two germline ends. The CDR3 runs to 14 residues. In germline, CDR1 is MNHNS, CDR2 SASEGT. CDR3 amino acids: CASTKEGLGYGYTF. The CDR3 bases are TGTGCCAGCACCAAGGAGGGGCTCGGCTATGGCTACACCTTC.

CDR3 region: CASSLNRGHVFDLNEAFF. DNA of the CDR3: TGCGCCAGCAGCCTGAACAGGGGGCACGTTTTCGACCTCAATGAAGCTTTCTTT. The chain couples TRBV5-1 to TRBJ1-1; 9 bases map to TRBD1. The CDR3 contains 18 residues. Germline CDR1 and CDR2: SGHRS and YFSETQ. V lost 4 bases and J lost 7; bases outside the gene matches: 20. Full variable domain (remainder filled in from reference TRBV5-1 and TRBJ1-1): KAGVTQTPRYLIKTRGQQVTLSCSPISGHRSVSWYQQTPGQGLQFLFEYFSETQRNKGNFPGRFSGRQFSNSRSEMNVSTLELGDSALYLCASSLNRGHVFDLNEAFFGQGTRLTVV.

The rearrangement joins TRBV19 to TRBJ2-1, with TRBD1 identical over 9 bases. This CDR3 has 16 residues. The germline gives CDR1 LNHDA, CDR2 SQIVND (reference sequence). V shed 6 bases, J shed 3 bases, and the junction held 9 bases outside the gene matches. The CDR3 reads CASSQTGGKVYNEQFF. In DNA form, the CDR3 reads TGTGCCAGTAGCCAAACAGGGGGCAAAGTCTACAATGAGCAGTTCTTC. Complete variable domain (other parts from reference TRBV19 and TRBJ2-1): DGGITQSPKYLFRKEGQNVTLSCEQNLNHDAMYWYRQDPGQGLRLIYYSQIVNDFQKGDIAEGYSVSREKKESFPLTVTSAQKNPTAFYLCASSQTGGKVYNEQFFGPGTRLTVL.

The rearrangement links TRBV18 to TRBJ1-4, with 9 bases fitting TRBD1. Trimming took 5 bases from V and 4 from J; bases not matched to a gene: 8. The germline gives CDR1 KGHSH, CDR2 LQKENI. This CDR3 contains 16 residues. For the CDR3, the DNA is TGTGCCAGCTCAGAAGGACAGGGGAGCCGTAATGAAAAACTGTTTTTT. Encoded protein: CASSEGQGSRNEKLFF.

The chain recombines TRBV5-1 with TRBJ1-6; 8 positions agree with TRBD1. The CDR3 has 15 amino acids. With V trimmed by 3 bases and J by 10 bases, 9 bases remained unmatched. CDR1 is SGHRS, CDR2 YFSETQ, per germline. CDR3: CASSSTGEVYSPLHF. CDR3 DNA sequence: TGCGCCAGCAGCTCGACAGGGGAGGTATACTCACCCCTCCACTTT.

This chain joins TRBV7-8 and TRBJ1-1, with D possibly TRBD1 on 6 matching bases. CDR3 length: 15 residues. CDR1 is SGHVS and CDR2 is FQNEAQ in the germline V gene. Trimming left V 0 bases short and J 1 base short, with 9 bases between. The CDR3, as DNA: TGTGCCAGCAGCTTAGCCTCGACAGGGAACACTGAAGCTTTCTTT. Residues: CASSLASTGNTEAFF.

The V gene is TRBV6-5, the J gene TRBJ1-2; a weak D match, TRBD1 (5 bases). CDR3 length: 13 amino acids. CDR1 and CDR2 from the germline V gene are MNHEY and SVGAGI. V gave up 6 bases and J gave up 5 bases, with 13 bases separating them. The CDR3 DNA is TGTGCCAGCAGCCCCGGGACTTATTATGGCTACACCTTC. It is translated as CASSPGTYYGYTF.

The rearrangement joins TRBV5-6 to TRBJ2-5; D gene unclear. Per the germline V gene, CDR1 is SGHDT and CDR2 is YYEEEE. With 2 bases removed from V and 5 bases from J, the gap between germline ends came to 10 bases. The length of the CDR3 is 13 residues. CDR3 in DNA: TGTGCCAGCAGCTTTGTAAGCGCGGAGACCCAGTACTTC. Translation: CASSFVSAETQYF. Supplemented by reference TRBV5-6 and TRBJ2-5, the full variable domain reads DAGVTQSPTHLIKTRGQQVTLRCSPKSGHDTVSWYQQALGQGPQFIFQYYEEEERQRGNFPDRFSGHQFPNYSSELNVNALLLGDSALYLCASSFVSAETQYFGPGTRLLVL.

This clone has just one count. This rearrangement joins TRBV4-1 to TRBJ1-5, with TRBD1 identical over 7 bases. J was trimmed by 3 bases and V by 1 base; bases with no gene match: 6. CDR3 size: 16 residues. The germline V gene has CDR1 MGHRA and CDR2 YSYEKL. The chain's CDR3 is CASSQGTGTVNQPQHF. Written as DNA, the CDR3 is TGCGCCAGCAGCCAAGGCACCGGGACAGTCAATCAGCCCCAGCATTTT.

The J gene is TRBJ2-1, the V gene TRBV7-8, with D possibly being TRBD1 or TRBD2 (6 bases each). Trimming stripped 5 bases from V and 9 bases from J, with 20 bases between. Germline lookup yields CDR1 SGHVS and CDR2 FQNEAQ. This CDR3 spans 15 amino acids. The CDR3 coding sequence is TGTGCCAGCAGCGGAGGGACTCCCCAAGGGGGTGAGCAGTTCTTC. This codes for CASSGGTPQGGEQFF.

The chain is built from TRBV5-1 and TRBJ1-1, with D tentatively TRBD1 (5 bases). This CDR3 comprises 15 residues. The germline gives CDR1 SGHRS, CDR2 YFSETQ. V lost 4 bases to trimming and J lost 8 bases, with 21 bases between them. This chain's CDR3 is CASSHDRAHPREAFF. In nucleotides, the CDR3 is TGCGCCAGCAGCCATGACAGAGCACACCCTCGGGAAGCTTTCTTT.

This clone was observed a handful of times. This chain links TRBV4-1 with TRBJ2-6; 7 nucleotides agree with TRBD2. The CDR3 totals 16 residues. V was clipped by 8 bases and J by 0 bases; unmatched bases: 7. Germline V CDR1 and CDR2: MGHRA, YSYEKL. CDR3 sequence: CASHAGASSGANVLTF. In DNA form, the CDR3 reads TGCGCCAGCCATGCGGGAGCGAGCTCTGGGGCCAACGTCCTGACTTTC.

CDR3 sequence reads: CASSLSQGARQPQHF. CDR3 bases: TGTGCCAGCAGTTTATCACAGGGGGCAAGGCAGCCCCAGCATTTT. The J gene is TRBJ1-5, the V gene TRBV6-2 or TRBV6-3; 9 bases line up with TRBD1. Germline V gives CDR1 MNHEY, CDR2 SVGEGT. CDR3 length: 15 amino acids. Trimming took 4 bases from V and 7 from J; bases not matched to a gene: 8.

The V gene is TRBV4-1, the J gene TRBJ1-2; D is perhaps TRBD1 (6 bases). Trimming shortened V by 5 bases and J by 4 bases, and 14 bases separated the two germline ends. The CDR3 runs to 14 residues. Germline CDR1 and CDR2: MGHRA and YSYEKL. The chain's CDR3 is CASSTGTFLYGYTF. In DNA form, the CDR3 reads TGCGCCAGCAGCACCGGGACATTTCTCTATGGCTACACCTTC.

This clone was seen once. Other DNA sequences from this sample encode an identical CDR3 as well. V and J are TRBV30 and TRBJ1-1; D might be TRBD1 (6 bases). The length of the CDR3 is 13 residues. The V end was cut by 2 bases, the J end by 2 bases, with 9 bases between. Germline CDR1 is GTSNPN and CDR2 is SVGIG (reference sequence). CDR3 coding DNA: TGTGCCTGGAGTCTGACAGGCAACACTGAAGCTTTCTTT. It codes for CAWSLTGNTEAFF. The full variable domain, completed using reference TRBV30 and TRBJ1-1, is SQTIHQWPATLVQPVGSPLSLECTVEGTSNPNLYWYRQAAGRGLQLLFYSVGIGQISSEVPQNLSASRPQDRQFILSSKKLLLSDSGFYLCAWSLTGNTEAFFGQGTRLTVV.

The chain combines TRBV7-9 with TRBJ1-3; TRBD1 matches 7 bases. V lost 4 bases, J lost 2 bases, and 17 bases stayed unmatched. From germline, CDR1 is SEHNR and CDR2 FQNEAQ (reference sequence). CDR3 length: 19 residues. The CDR3: CASSSPTQGPLTTGNTIYF. DNA for the CDR3: TGTGCCAGCAGCTCCCCGACACAGGGGCCACTTACAACTGGAAACACCATATATTTT.

As regards this clone: This specimen includes other DNA sequences encoding the same CDR3. The chain is built from TRBV5-1 and TRBJ2-7; 8 bases map to TRBD1. The ends lost 4 bases at V and 2 bases at J; junction bases unmatched: 5. CDR3 size: 14 residues. Germline lookup yields CDR1 SGHRS and CDR2 YFSETQ. CDR3 nucleotide sequence: TGCGCCAGCAGCCCGGACAGGGTACCCTACGAGCAGTACTTC. Translated: CASSPDRVPYEQYF.

V usage is TRBV30 and J usage is TRBJ1-2; D is ambiguous. Per the germline V gene, CDR1 is GTSNPN and CDR2 is SVGIG (reference sequence). This CDR3 comprises 16 residues. Trimming stripped 0 bases from V and 3 bases from J, with 17 bases between. The CDR3: CAWSVRFGSRDYGYTF. DNA for the CDR3: TGTGCCTGGAGTGTCAGGTTCGGCTCTCGAGACTATGGCTACACCTTC.

The chain links TRBV19 to TRBJ2-6; 7 nucleotides align to TRBD1. Germline V gene data show CDR1 as LNHDA and CDR2 as SQIVND (reference sequence). Losses at the gene ends were 7 bases for V and 2 bases for J; bases not matched to a gene: 2. The CDR3 sequence is 14 residues long. CDR3 nucleotides: TGTGCCAGTAAAACAGGGGCTGGGGCCAACGTCCTGACTTTC. This sequence encodes CASKTGAGANVLTF.

V gene TRBV5-6 combines with J gene TRBJ1-2; D is unclear. V was pared by 2 bases and J by 6 bases, with 5 bases between. Looked up from germline, CDR1 is SGHDT and CDR2 is YYEEEE. The CDR3 sequence is 11 residues long. The CDR3 is CASSFADGYTF. CDR3 nucleotide sequence: TGTGCCAGCAGCTTCGCGGATGGCTACACCTTC.

V usage is TRBV9 and J usage is TRBJ1-4; D not certain. There are 14 residues in the CDR3. V was shortened by 2 bases and J by 6 bases, with 11 bases between the two germline ends. CDR1 is SGDLS, CDR2 YYNGEE, per germline. In nucleotides, the CDR3 is TGTGCCAGCAGCGTTTTTGGCGGGGATGAAAAACTGTTTTTT. Residues: CASSVFGGDEKLFF.

This clone has a handful of counts. The gene calls are TRBV19 and TRBJ2-7, with 8 bases identical to TRBD2. There are 15 residues in the CDR3. The germline CDR1 and CDR2 sequences are LNHDA and SQIVND (reference sequence). The J segment lost 5 bases and the V segment lost 2 bases, leaving 8 bases of the junction unmatched. The CDR3 nucleotides read TGTGCCAGTAGTATAAGCGGGGGCGAGTTCCACGAGCAGTACTTC. It encodes CASSISGGEFHEQYF.

The rearrangement uses TRBV6-2 or TRBV6-3 and TRBJ2-1; 9 bases line up with TRBD1. The germline V gene encodes CDR1 MNHEY and CDR2 SVGEGT. With 4 bases clipped from V and 8 bases from J, the junction kept 12 bases outside the gene matches. This CDR3 is 16 amino acids long. In nucleotides, the CDR3 is TGTGCCAGCAGTTCGGGGAATCGGGACAGGGTCCATGAGCAGTTCTTC. It specifies CASSSGNRDRVHEQFF.